This T cell receptor (beta chain) comes out of a study of human T cells and chemical hapten exposure. Study details: All through the roughly 23-week study, the scalp of each patient received diphenylcyclopropenone doses weekly. General study results and limits: Clustering by CDR3 similarity yielded significantly more large clusters from expanded TCRs than controls. PT1 expanded TCR numbers tracked positively with patch test score.

With respect to this clonotype: What it binds is not known.

Time point indicated: patch test 1, 2 weeks after DPC sensitization. This sample's treatment: therapeutic diphenylcyclopropenone sensitization with weekly scalp DPC. Researchers extracted total RNA from unfractionated whole blood. MiXCR was run by TCRdb on the RACE reads, yielding one entry per CDR3 protein. The profile covers 50,000 or so distinct CDR3 sequences, with about 11% appearing a single time and around 1.8% taken by the ten largest. Per germline, CDR1 SGHRS and CDR2 YFSETQ. V shed 4 bases and J shed 2 bases, with 13 bases lying between them. The CDR3 sequence is 15 residues long. The sequencing here drew on whole blood, taken in connection with sensitization to the hapten diphenylcyclopropenone (DPC). The chain is built from TRBV5-1 and TRBJ2-1, with D possibly being TRBD1 or TRBD2 (5 bases each). This TCR came from a woman between 40 and 55 years old with alopecia areata. Some clones in this sample may be carry-over from other donors' samples. Here the CDR3 DNA reads TGCGCCAGCAGCCTCCGGGACGGAGCCTACAATGAGCAGTTCTTC. Amino acids: CASSLRDGAYNEQFF. Together with reference TRBV5-1 and TRBJ2-1, the CDR3 gives the full variable domain: KAGVTQTPRYLIKTRGQQVTLSCSPISGHRSVSWYQQTPGQGLQFLFEYFSETQRNKGNFPGRFSGRQFSNSRSEMNVSTLELGDSALYLCASSLRDGAYNEQFFGPGTRLTVL.